This T cell receptor (beta chain) was recorded in a study of blood T cell repertoires in COVID-19. Clones were read by immunoSEQ multiplex PCR, and TCRdb kept only the in-frame ones, dropping some. The repertoire holds approximately 350,000 clones, with roughly four fifths as singletons. Across 20 to 25 US areas, participants ranged in age from about 18 to 90 years. This clonotype was sampled from a woman aged 45-60 years who had recovered from COVID-19. The specimen was PBMCs or T cells enriched from blood (not recorded which).

CDR3 region: CASRRASGDEQYF. The CDR3 region has the DNA TGTGCCAGCAGAAGGGCTAGCGGGGACGAGCAGTACTTC. This chain uses TRBV6-5 with TRBJ2-7, with 9 bases aligning to TRBD2. The CDR3 spans 13 residues. CDR1 and CDR2 (germline): MNHEY, SVGAGI. V lost 6 bases to trimming and J lost 5 bases; unmatched junction nucleotides: 5.